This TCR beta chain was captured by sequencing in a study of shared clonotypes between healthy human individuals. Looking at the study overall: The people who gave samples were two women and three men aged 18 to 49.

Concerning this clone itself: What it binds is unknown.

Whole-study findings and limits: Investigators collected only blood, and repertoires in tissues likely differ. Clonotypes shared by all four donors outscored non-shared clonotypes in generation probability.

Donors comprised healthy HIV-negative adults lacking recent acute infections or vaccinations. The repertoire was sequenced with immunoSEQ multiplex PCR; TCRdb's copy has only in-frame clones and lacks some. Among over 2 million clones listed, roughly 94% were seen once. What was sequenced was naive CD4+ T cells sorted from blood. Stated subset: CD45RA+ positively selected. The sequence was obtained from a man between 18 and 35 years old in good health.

The DNA for the CDR3 is TGCGCCAGCAGCGAAGGACTAAGCAATCAGCCCCAGCATTTT. Residues: CASSEGLSNQPQHF. The V and J genes are TRBV5-1 and TRBJ1-5; D uncertain. The CDR3 is 14 residues long. V lost 4 bases and J 1 base, leaving 9 bases between the germline ends. Germline CDR1 and CDR2: SGHRS and YFSETQ. The full variable domain, rest sourced from reference TRBV5-1 and TRBJ1-5, is KAGVTQTPRYLIKTRGQQVTLSCSPISGHRSVSWYQQTPGQGLQFLFEYFSETQRNKGNFPGRFSGRQFSNSRSEMNVSTLELGDSALYLCASSEGLSNQPQHFGDGTRLSIL.